Listed below are T cell receptor beta chains from one sample, sequenced in a study of cytomegalovirus exposure and HLA in healthy donors. The method was immunoSEQ multiplex PCR; TCRdb's version includes in-frame clones alone and lacks a portion of them. The table has hundreds of thousands of clones, around 80% seen once. The sample taken for sequencing was PBMCs. These receptors were collected from a man aged 35-49 years in good health and CMV-seropositive. Each CDR3 is given with its conserved first and last residue.

v_call | cdr3_aa
TRBV6-1 | CASSRGSNQPQHF
TRBV4-2 | CASSQVWREGAPSTDTQYF
TRBV29-1 | CSGKGGSGNEQFF
TRBV29-1 | CSGLPGEGTNEQFF
TRBV6-5 | CASGRTRRDNSPLHF
TRBV7-9 | CASSSLYNEQFF
TRBV2 | CASNRSPLYEQYF
TRBV18 | CASSPTSGAYNEQFF
TRBV6-1 | CASSVRDSINQPQHF
TRBV30 | CAWRRETYEQYF
TRBV10-2 | CASSDYLFLQAANYGYTF
TRBV9 | CASSPLAGGPKGEQFF
TRBV11-3 | CATGGGMNTEAFF
TRBV5-5 | CASSLDLVTDTQYF
TRBV18 | CASSRAQTTYEQFF
TRBV20-1 | CSARPRSEQFF
TRBV5-1 | CASRDGQGTYEQYF
TRBV4-1 | CASSPGLSNTGELFF
TRBV4-1 | CASSQDLGGEETQYF
TRBV18 | CASSPDGNAQYF
TRBV6-1 | CASSGQPLGNNEQFF
TRBV7-3 | CASSYEPRSTDTQYF
TRBV7-7 | CASSPYTGTGDNTEAFF
TRBV10-1 | CASSESGPPGVSQYF
TRBV2 | CASSGAAETQYF
TRBV19 | CASRQGRGFTEAFF
TRBV7-9 | CALARTYNEQFF
TRBV27 | CSSGRAGDTQYF
TRBV5-1 | CASSLLRQGRANTEAFF
TRBV28 | CASRVGTGPTYEQYF
TRBV27 | CASSLISGEWNEQFF
TRBV5-4 | CASSLEEVTVNTGELFF
TRBV11-1 | CASSSGRAEDTQYF
TRBV1 | CTSSQEEELGTDTQYF
TRBV5-1 | CASSPPASSGLNTGELFF
TRBV7-3 | CASSFYPGDTGELFF
TRBV4-2 | CASSQIRWREHTGELFF
TRBV7-6 | CASSTPSGRKETQYF
TRBV25-1 | CASRSPGTGRTLNTEAFF
TRBV19 | CASSIDQETQYF
TRBV6-1 | CASSETDRPLWTF
TRBV10-2 | CASSDLGLLYNEQFF
TRBV30 | CAWRGTGGFGNTIYF